Listed below are T cell receptor beta chains from one sample, sequenced in a study of CD8 T cells in ankylosing spondylitis. TCRdb redid the calling of the 5' RACE reads with MiXCR, one entry per CDR3 protein. The data contain 350,000 or so distinct CDR3 sequences, less than 10% of them singletons. The sample was blood, either unsorted or a sorted T cell fraction (not recorded which). The receptors shown here come from a male donor with ankylosing spondylitis. The CDR3 runs from the conserved cysteine through the conserved F or W. Each record gives: CDR3 protein, CDR3 DNA, J gene, V gene, D gene, clone size. A D gene is named only where the DNA matches it firmly. Where a row states a size, it is once, few, many or the class of an expanded clone; other rows omit it.

CDR3 protein: CSARDRVSYNEQFF
CDR3 DNA: TGCAGTGCTAGAGACAGGGTCTCCTACAATGAGCAGTTCTTC
J gene: TRBJ2-1
V gene: TRBV20-1
D gene: .
clone size: .

CDR3 protein: CASGGGLPDDYGYTF
CDR3 DNA: TGTGCTAGTGGGGGGGGTCTCCCGGACGACTATGGCTACACCTTC
J gene: TRBJ1-2
V gene: TRBV12-5
D gene: .
clone size: .

CDR3 protein: CASSLVAEFYGYTF
CDR3 DNA: TGTGCCAGCAGTTTAGTGGCGGAATTTTATGGCTACACCTTC
J gene: TRBJ1-2
V gene: TRBV12-3/TRBV12-4
D gene: .
clone size: .

CDR3 protein: CATSRVFGPQYGYTF
CDR3 DNA: TGTGCCACCAGCAGAGTGTTTGGACCGCAGTATGGCTACACCTTC
J gene: TRBJ1-2
V gene: TRBV15
D gene: .
clone size: .

CDR3 protein: CASSQDLGGASLSYEQYF
CDR3 DNA: TGTGCCAGCAGCCAAGATCTTGGTGGGGCCTCCCTTTCCTACGAGCAGTACTTC
J gene: TRBJ2-7
V gene: TRBV4-2
D gene: .
clone size: .

CDR3 protein: CASSLGSSADTQYF
CDR3 DNA: TGTGCCAGCAGCTTAGGGTCCAGCGCTGATACGCAGTATTTT
J gene: TRBJ2-3
V gene: TRBV11-2
D gene: .
clone size: .

CDR3 protein: CASSPNYGSSTDTQYF
CDR3 DNA: TGTGCCAGCAGCCCCAATTATGGATCTAGCACAGATACGCAGTATTTT
J gene: TRBJ2-3
V gene: TRBV7-3
D gene: .
clone size: few

CDR3 protein: CASSLGGAGPPYGYTF
CDR3 DNA: TGTGCCAGCAGCTTGGGGGGGGCAGGGCCTCCCTATGGCTACACCTTC
J gene: TRBJ1-2
V gene: TRBV5-5
D gene: .
clone size: few

CDR3 protein: CASSYSGSYTF
CDR3 DNA: TGTGCCAGCAGTTACTCAGGGAGCTACACCTTC
J gene: TRBJ1-2
V gene: TRBV6-2/TRBV6-3
D gene: .
clone size: .

CDR3 protein: CASSFPFNTGELFF
CDR3 DNA: TGTGCCAGCAGTTTCCCCTTTAACACCGGGGAGCTGTTTTTT
J gene: TRBJ2-2
V gene: TRBV27
D gene: .
clone size: .

CDR3 protein: CASSHIIQGETYEQYF
CDR3 DNA: TGTGCCAGCAGCCATATCATCCAAGGGGAAACCTACGAGCAGTACTTC
J gene: TRBJ2-7
V gene: TRBV7-8
D gene: .
clone size: many

CDR3 protein: CASSQDSRPNEQFF
CDR3 DNA: TGTGCCAGCAGCCAAGATTCCAGGCCCAATGAGCAGTTCTTC
J gene: TRBJ2-1
V gene: TRBV3-1
D gene: .
clone size: many

CDR3 protein: CASSQVRRGEQYF
CDR3 DNA: TGTGCCAGCAGCCAAGTGAGGCGGGGTGAGCAGTATTTT
J gene: TRBJ2-3
V gene: TRBV4-2
D gene: .
clone size: few

CDR3 protein: CSAGTGTGGYTF
CDR3 DNA: TGCAGTGCCGGGACAGGGACAGGCGGCTACACCTTC
J gene: TRBJ1-2
V gene: TRBV20-1
D gene: TRBD1
clone size: .

CDR3 protein: CASSLVGQGAVFTEAFF
CDR3 DNA: TGCGCCAGCAGCTTGGTTGGACAGGGGGCTGTGTTCACTGAAGCTTTCTTT
J gene: TRBJ1-1
V gene: TRBV5-1
D gene: TRBD1
clone size: .

CDR3 protein: CSARGDPLSSYNEQFF
CDR3 DNA: TGCAGTGCTAGAGGAGATCCACTGAGCTCCTACAATGAGCAGTTCTTC
J gene: TRBJ2-1
V gene: TRBV20-1
D gene: .
clone size: few

CDR3 protein: CASTHVGVFDQPQHF
CDR3 DNA: TGTGCCAGCACCCATGTAGGGGTTTTTGATCAGCCCCAGCATTTT
J gene: TRBJ1-5
V gene: TRBV6-2/TRBV6-3
D gene: .
clone size: .

CDR3 protein: CASIQGGGRAKNIQYF
CDR3 DNA: TGTGCCAGCATCCAAGGGGGGGGCCGAGCCAAAAACATTCAGTACTTC
J gene: TRBJ2-4
V gene: TRBV28
D gene: .
clone size: .

CDR3 protein: CASSQVREKLFF
CDR3 DNA: TGTGCCAGCAGCCAAGTACGGGAAAAACTGTTTTTT
J gene: TRBJ1-4
V gene: TRBV4-2
D gene: .
clone size: .

CDR3 protein: CASTLEYEQFF
CDR3 DNA: TGCGCCAGCACCTTGGAGTATGAGCAGTTCTTC
J gene: TRBJ2-1
V gene: TRBV5-1
D gene: .
clone size: few

CDR3 protein: CSVDSNYEQYF
CDR3 DNA: TGCAGCGTTGACAGTAACTACGAGCAGTACTTC
J gene: TRBJ2-7
V gene: TRBV29-1
D gene: .
clone size: .

CDR3 protein: CASSRQVNSGNTIYF
CDR3 DNA: TGTGCCAGCAGCAGGCAGGTGAACTCTGGAAACACCATATATTTT
J gene: TRBJ1-3
V gene: TRBV7-9
D gene: .
clone size: many

CDR3 protein: CSARPGGGTEAFF
CDR3 DNA: TGCAGTGCTAGACCCGGGGGGGGGACTGAAGCTTTCTTT
J gene: TRBJ1-1
V gene: TRBV20-1
D gene: .
clone size: .

CDR3 protein: CASSLGFRNEQFF
CDR3 DNA: TGTGCCAGCAGCCTAGGGTTTCGTAATGAGCAGTTCTTC
J gene: TRBJ2-1
V gene: TRBV7-3
D gene: .
clone size: few

CDR3 protein: CASSPGQQRPYEQYF
CDR3 DNA: TGTGCCAGCTCACCTGGACAGCAGCGACCCTACGAGCAGTACTTC
J gene: TRBJ2-7
V gene: TRBV18
D gene: .
clone size: .

CDR3 protein: CSAEEISGANVLTF
CDR3 DNA: TGCAGCGCCGAAGAAATCAGTGGGGCCAACGTCCTGACTTTC
J gene: TRBJ2-6
V gene: TRBV29-1
D gene: .
clone size: few

CDR3 protein: CSAARNEQYF
CDR3 DNA: TGCAGTGCTGCCCGGAACGAGCAGTACTTC
J gene: TRBJ2-7
V gene: TRBV20-1
D gene: .
clone size: few

CDR3 protein: CSARDLRREQFF
CDR3 DNA: TGCAGTGCTAGAGATTTACGGAGGGAGCAGTTCTTC
J gene: TRBJ2-1
V gene: TRBV20-1
D gene: .
clone size: many